The 21 T cell receptor beta chains presented below share a single source sample, sequenced in a study of PD-1 blockade in classical Hodgkin lymphoma. Sequencing used immunoSEQ multiplex PCR; TCRdb keeps in-frame clones, though not all of them. The data show over 20,000 clones, under 90% seen once. All the patients suffered relapse after autologous stem cell transplantation, and brentuximab vedotin exposure differed. The starting material was peripheral blood mononuclear cells (PBMCs), obtained at baseline. Receptor source: a human donor with classical Hodgkin lymphoma.

The rearrangement joins TRBV7-8 to TRBJ2-1; the match to TRBD2 covers 14 bases. V lost 4 bases, J lost 8 bases, and 4 bases stayed unmatched. The germline CDR1 and CDR2 sequences are SGHVS and FQNEAQ. The CDR3 runs 15 residues. CDR3 region: CASSWGLAGVDEQFF. The DNA of the CDR3 is TGTGCCAGCAGCTGGGGACTAGCGGGGGTGGATGAGCAGTTCTTC.

The chain carries TRBV4-3 and TRBJ2-3, with 7 bases that match TRBD1. Germline lookup yields CDR1 LGHNA and CDR2 YSLEER. The J segment lost 1 base and the V segment lost 1 base, leaving 5 bases of the junction unmatched. This CDR3 is built from 16 residues. The CDR3 protein is CASSQVSGGGTDTQYF. The CDR3, as DNA: TGCGCCAGCAGCCAAGTGTCAGGGGGAGGCACAGATACGCAGTATTTT.

The chain employs TRBV5-4 and TRBJ1-1, with D possibly matching TRBD1 (6 bases). Deletions cut 4 bases from V and 7 bases from J, with 14 bases between. CDR3 size: 13 residues. The germline V gene has CDR1 SGHNT and CDR2 YYREEE (reference sequence). CDR3 bases: TGTGCCAGCAGCCCCTGGGGGCTGGGTGAAGCTTTCTTT. Encoded protein: CASSPWGLGEAFF.

This clone was seen only once. The V gene is TRBV7-9, the J gene TRBJ1-3; D remains ambiguous. Germline V lookup: CDR1 SEHNR, CDR2 FQNEAQ (reference sequence). V lost 2 bases, J lost 0 bases, and 8 bases lay in between. CDR3 length: 15 residues. As DNA, the CDR3 is TGTGCCAGCAGCTTATCCACATCCTCTGGAAACACCATATATTTT. Translating gives CASSLSTSSGNTIYF. The variable domain in full, completed from reference TRBV7-9 and TRBJ1-3, reads DTGVSQNPRHKITKRGQNVTFRCDPISEHNRLYWYRQTLGQGPEFLTYFQNEAQLEKSRLLSDRFSAERPKGSFSTLEIQRTEQGDSAMYLCASSLSTSSGNTIYFGEGSWLTVV.

The chain uses TRBV7-9 and TRBJ2-3, with D tentatively TRBD2 (7 bases). V was shortened by 5 bases and J by 2 bases, with 14 bases between the two germline ends. CDR3 size: 15 residues. Germline CDR1 SEHNR, CDR2 FQNEAQ (reference sequence). This CDR3 is CASSLQGLLTDTQYF. The CDR3 region has the DNA TGTGCCAGCAGCCTACAGGGACTACTCACAGATACGCAGTATTTT. Together with reference TRBV7-9 and TRBJ2-3, the CDR3 gives the full variable domain: DTGVSQNPRHKITKRGQNVTFRCDPISEHNRLYWYRQTLGQGPEFLTYFQNEAQLEKSRLLSDRFSAERPKGSFSTLEIQRTEQGDSAMYLCASSLQGLLTDTQYFGPGTRLTVL.

The count of this clone is one. The chain joins TRBV19 to TRBJ2-3; 7 bases fit TRBD2. V dropped 5 bases and J dropped 1; count of bases not matched to a gene: 12. This CDR3 is 17 amino acids long. Per germline, CDR1 LNHDA and CDR2 SQIVND (reference sequence). CDR3 DNA: TGTGCCAGTAGTCCACCCGGACTAGTCGGTGGCACAGATACGCAGTATTTT. The encoded protein is CASSPPGLVGGTDTQYF.

This clone has just a few counts. The rearrangement links TRBV7-9 to TRBJ1-1, with unresolved D. Germline loops: CDR1 SEHNR, CDR2 FQNEAQ (reference sequence). The CDR3 contains 13 residues. The V and J ends lost 3 bases and 1 base respectively, with 6 bases between them. The CDR3 sequence: CASSFSTNTEAFF. The CDR3 region has the DNA TGTGCCAGCAGCTTCTCAACGAACACTGAAGCTTTCTTT. Full variable domain (outside the CDR3, taken from reference TRBV7-9 and TRBJ1-1): DTGVSQNPRHKITKRGQNVTFRCDPISEHNRLYWYRQTLGQGPEFLTYFQNEAQLEKSRLLSDRFSAERPKGSFSTLEIQRTEQGDSAMYLCASSFSTNTEAFFGQGTRLTVV.

This chain joins TRBV19 and TRBJ1-4, with 9 bases identical to TRBD1. Per germline, CDR1 LNHDA and CDR2 SQIVND (reference sequence). The CDR3 runs 13 residues. The junction had 2 bases not matched to a gene; V was cut back by 5 bases and J by 7 bases. In DNA, the CDR3 is TGTGCCAGTAGTCCGGGACAGGGTGAAAAACTGTTTTTT. Translating it yields CASSPGQGEKLFF.

The CDR3 bases are TGTGCCAGCAGCCAAGGTCCCAGCTACGAGCAGTACTTC. Its translation: CASSQGPSYEQYF. The rearrangement links TRBV4-2 to TRBJ2-7; D gene unclear. Trimming shortened V by 1 base and J by 3 bases, and 7 bases separated the two germline ends. CDR3 length: 13 amino acids. CDR1 is LGHNA and CDR2 is YNFKEQ in the germline V gene.

This chain connects TRBV2 to TRBJ2-5; D may correspond to TRBD1 or TRBD2 (5 bases each). CDR1 and CDR2 (germline): SNHLY, FYNNEI. Trimming left V 4 bases short and J 13 bases short, with 16 bases between. The CDR3 is made up of 12 amino acids. The CDR3 DNA follows: TGTGCCAGCAGTGGTGAGGGGTTAAGTAGGTACTTC. Translation gives CASSGEGLSRYF.

The V gene is TRBV7-9, the J gene TRBJ2-7; 9 bases fit TRBD2. The V gene end was trimmed by 5 bases and the J gene end by 2 bases; junction bases not matched to a gene: 7. The CDR3 has 15 residues. The V gene's germline CDR1 is SEHNR and CDR2 FQNEAQ (reference sequence). The CDR3 coding sequence is TGTGCCAGCAGCAAGGGACTAGCCAGTACCTACGAGCAGTACTTC. This translates into CASSKGLASTYEQYF.

The V call is TRBV18, the J call TRBJ2-3, with D unresolved. The germline V and J ends were trimmed by 3 bases and 1 base, with 11 bases remaining between them. Looked up from germline, CDR1 is KGHSH and CDR2 is LQKENI. The CDR3 sequence is 15 residues long. The CDR3 is CASSPDGARTDTQYF. CDR3 bases: TGTGCCAGCTCACCCGATGGCGCCCGCACAGATACGCAGTATTTT.

This sequence joins TRBV19 and TRBJ1-1; D remains ambiguous. Per the germline V gene, CDR1 is LNHDA and CDR2 is SQIVND (reference sequence). This CDR3 has 12 amino acids. Trimming left V 5 bases short and J 1 base short, with 5 bases between. The CDR3 bases are TGTGCCAGTAGTCCAGGGAACACTGAAGCTTTCTTT. It is translated as CASSPGNTEAFF.

This clone is a singleton in its sample. The rearrangement links TRBV13 to TRBJ1-1, with D perhaps matching TRBD1 (5 bases). V was cut by 6 bases and J by 4 bases, with 18 bases left in between. Germline V gives CDR1 PRHDT, CDR2 FYEKMQ (reference sequence). CDR3 length: 15 amino acids. The CDR3 bases are TGTGCCAGCAGGCCAATCTACGGGGCGCCCACTGAAGCTTTCTTT. This codes for CASRPIYGAPTEAFF. Together with reference TRBV13 and TRBJ1-1, the CDR3 gives the full variable domain: AAGVIQSPRHLIKEKRETATLKCYPIPRHDTVYWYQQGPGQDPQFLISFYEKMQSDKGSIPDRFSAQQFSDYHSELNMSSLELGDSALYFCASRPIYGAPTEAFFGQGTRLTVV.

This clone was seen once. This rearrangement joins TRBV7-9 to TRBJ2-7; D may correspond to TRBD1 or TRBD2 (5 bases each). The CDR3 length is 14 residues. Germline assignment: CDR1 SEHNR and CDR2 FQNEAQ (reference sequence). The V and J ends lost 5 bases and 7 bases respectively, with 18 bases between them. CDR3 loop: CASSLQGGGGEQYF. CDR3 sequence (DNA): TGTGCCAGCAGCCTCCAGGGTGGAGGAGGAGAGCAGTACTTC.

The chain couples TRBV5-1 to TRBJ2-7; 11 bases map to TRBD2. V gave up 3 bases and J gave up 3 bases; unmatched junction bases: 5. CDR3 length: 15 residues. Germline values: CDR1 SGHRS, CDR2 YFSETQ. CDR3 DNA sequence: TGCGCCAGCAGCTCCACCGGGACTAGCGGCTACGAGCAGTACTTC. Translated: CASSSTGTSGYEQYF.

The genes are TRBV5-1 and TRBJ2-7; TRBD1 is a possible D gene (5 bases). V was clipped by 6 bases and J by 0 bases, with 13 bases between them. Looked up from germline, CDR1 is SGHRS and CDR2 is YFSETQ. The CDR3 is 14 residues long. CDR3 sequence reads: CASTLGQGSYEQYF. The CDR3 DNA reads as TGCGCCAGCACCCTTGGCCAGGGCTCCTACGAGCAGTACTTC. Full variable domain (missing parts from reference TRBV5-1 and TRBJ2-7): KAGVTQTPRYLIKTRGQQVTLSCSPISGHRSVSWYQQTPGQGLQFLFEYFSETQRNKGNFPGRFSGRQFSNSRSEMNVSTLELGDSALYLCASTLGQGSYEQYFGPGTRLTVT.

The chain links TRBV5-1 to TRBJ2-7; D not certain. Germline V lookup: CDR1 SGHRS, CDR2 YFSETQ. The CDR3 contains 11 residues. Trimming cost V 4 bases and J 3 bases, with 5 bases left between them. CDR3 coding DNA: TGCGCCAGCAGCCGGAGCTACGAGCAGTACTTC. This gives the protein CASSRSYEQYF.

The chain couples TRBV11-1 to TRBJ1-1; D ambiguous. Germline-derived CDR1 and CDR2 are SGHAT and FQDESV (reference sequence). The V gene lost 2 bases and the J gene lost 1 base, with 5 bases spanning the gap. There are 13 residues in the CDR3. The CDR3 sequence is CASSLLRNTEAFF. The CDR3 DNA reads as TGTGCCAGCAGCTTATTGAGGAACACTGAAGCTTTCTTT. The full variable domain, completed using reference TRBV11-1 and TRBJ1-1, is EAEVAQSPRYKITEKSQAVAFWCDPISGHATLYWYRQILGQGPELLVQFQDESVVDDSQLPKDRFSAERLKGVDSTLKIQPAELGDSAMYLCASSLLRNTEAFFGQGTRLTVV.

J is TRBJ2-7 and V is TRBV9; D is ambiguous. CDR1 and CDR2 (germline): SGDLS, YYNGEE. This CDR3 is built from 14 residues. The V end was cut by 0 bases, the J end by 4 bases, with 11 bases between. In nucleotides, the CDR3 is TGTGCCAGCAGCGTAGGGTCAGCAGAATACGAGCAGTACTTC. This translates into CASSVGSAEYEQYF.

V is TRBV2 and J is TRBJ1-2, with D maybe TRBD1 (6 bases). Germline CDR1 is SNHLY and CDR2 is FYNNEI. This CDR3 spans 13 amino acids. Trimming took off 3 bases at V and 4 bases at J, with 9 bases between the two ends. CDR3 amino acids: CASSDQGTYGYTF. In nucleotides, the CDR3 is TGTGCCAGCAGTGACCAGGGGACCTATGGCTACACCTTC.